This T cell receptor beta chain was captured by sequencing in a study of T cells in women clearing cervical HPV infection (dated by TCRdb to the late 2010s). Turning to the overall study: The cases were fewer than 30 women with histologically confirmed HPV16-related CIN3 or worse, and 2 of these cases were invasive cancers. The approximately 23 controls were women who cleared a single incident HPV16 infection within 12 months without developing precancer or cancer. Case blood was taken at the visit when the lesion was first identified, whereas control blood was taken when infection was no longer detected. For cases, a median interval of nearly 150 days, with an interquartile range of about 90 to 210 days, was observed between lesion detection and blood sampling. Since HLA typing was available for only a few women, HLA type could not be ruled out as a confounder. The exploratory proof-of-principle case-control study was nested within the Guanacaste HPV Natural History Study in Costa Rica and compared TCR repertoires across cervical HPV16 outcomes. Cases and controls were matched on age within five years and on year of sample collection. Median age was approximately 30 years in cases versus around 40 in controls, and baseline characteristics did not differ significantly. The parent cohort enrolled roughly 9,600 women aged 18 or older in Guanacaste, Costa Rica, during about 1992 to 1995 and followed them for less than 8 years. Five blinded duplicates per group were added as quality controls, so that about 60 samples were obtained: 50 or so participants and roughly ten replicates.

Every participant had a single incident cervical HPV16 infection, and prevalent HPV16 infections were excluded. Cervical HPV DNA was detected by MY09/MY11 PCR, and genotyping was performed by dot-blot hybridization. Approximately 15 mL of heparinized blood were centrifuged, and the buffy coat was split into aliquots, frozen at -30 degrees C, and then kept at -80 degrees C. Genomic DNA was extracted from buffy coat specimens using QIAGEN kits. The immunoSEQ assay used multiplex PCR to amplify TCR beta CDR3 regions from an average of approximately 1,200 ng of genomic DNA per sample. To correct primer bias, the assay used a complete synthetic TCR repertoire to set an amplification baseline. Amplicons were sequenced on the Illumina platform. Under the source paper's analysis protocol: Sequence errors were corrected by clustering with frequency ratios and a modified nearest-neighbor algorithm, and the sequences were then analyzed in the immunoSEQ Analyzer using IMGT gene definitions. At each rarefaction depth, TCR richness and evenness were averaged across 20 rarefaction repeats, and samples with fewer sequences than that depth were excluded. Wilcoxon rank sum tests with FDR correction were used to compare V, D and J gene relative abundances between the groups. For the blinded duplicates, the intraclass correlation was around 95% for TCR richness and averaged about 76% across about 66 gene segments. Sourced from immuneACCESS, this table was stored by TCRdb with only in-frame sequences that have V and J called. A share of the clones is absent; for the studies checked, an unresolved V gene accounts for under half, and the remainder has no known explanation. V and J calls and clone size are copied from that table; D and trimming were computed from the DNA. This sample's table carries tens of thousands of clones. The ten largest clonotypes hold roughly 5% of the sample.

Broader findings and caveats from the paper: By combining richness with V gene abundances, random forest classifiers separated cases from controls with an estimated AUC of 0.83. Whether associations preceded infection or resulted from infection could not be shown with the cross-sectional design, and effector/memory subsets and HPV-specific T cells were not isolated. Significantly higher TCR repertoire richness was observed in CIN3+ cases than in controls across sequencing depths, whereas no difference in evenness was found. T-cell numbers per sample were unknown, so richness differences could reflect varying T-cell content rather than repertoire biology. Cases had lower TRBV6-7 relative abundance than controls (approximately 0.1% versus 0.16%; Bonferroni P = 0.0008).

Turning to this clone: The antigen it binds to is not known. The CDR3 end lies 3 residues beyond the end of the read and is filled in from the germline J gene.

Reading from cysteine to phenylalanine, the CDR3 counts 15 amino acids. The CDR3 was read in part: 36 bases, with the frame set at base 1. From a lookup of the germline V gene, CDR1 and CDR2 are MNHEY and SVGEGT. The specimen was blood buffy coat. This chain joins TRBV6-2 or TRBV6-3 to TRBJ1-2; TRBD1 agrees with 11 junctional bases. The sequence was obtained from a woman aged 18 to 75 with a cervical HPV16 infection that either progressed to CIN3+ or cleared (not recorded which). The CDR3 corresponds to CASRKDRGLLYDYTF. The part of the CDR3 DNA that was read is TGTGCCAGCAGGAAGGACAGGGGGCTTTTGTACGAC.